Listed below are T cell receptor beta chains from one sample, sequenced in a study of radiotherapy plus CTLA-4 blockade in lung cancer. Sequenced by immunoSEQ multiplex PCR; TCRdb stores in-frame clones only, minus some. The data contain over 85,000 clones, roughly 80% of them seen just once; the ten biggest clones take up more than 20%. The source was peripheral blood, collected from a patient treated with radiotherapy plus ipilimumab. These receptors came from a human donor with non-small cell lung cancer that progressed on radiotherapy plus ipilimumab. The conserved cysteine and the conserved F or W are not part of the CDR3 here.

V: TRBV28; CDR3: ASSLIVGESKGTEAF
V: TRBV28; CDR3: ASSHTGIYEQY
V: TRBV6-1; CDR3: ASSRIGQDGAF
V: TRBV30; CDR3: ACQQGTLGYT
V: TRBV7-9; CDR3: ATYSSGTNNEQF
V: TRBV7-3; CDR3: ASSLKGGPAEAF
V: TRBV5-4; CDR3: ASSLDAGSGNTIY
V: TRBV5-1; CDR3: ASSDPGGAETQY
V: TRBV15; CDR3: ATSRRKRDGYT
V: TRBV7-2; CDR3: ASSSLILAGGNEQF
V: TRBV10-3; CDR3: AISERDRSEQF
V: TRBV6-1; CDR3: ASSEKGKINYGYT
V: TRBV30; CDR3: AWKRGQGIGELF
V: TRBV30; CDR3: AWSVLTGGLETQY